This TCR beta chain was obtained from a study of blood T cell repertoires in COVID-19. Study as a whole: Some COVID-19 samples were acute and others convalescent; all came from the United States, Italy and Spain. Nucleic acid was either cDNA or gDNA, and it came from T cells, B-cell-depleted T cells, or PBMCs.

The CDR3 totals 15 residues. J lost 1 base, V lost 6 bases, and 9 bases had no gene match. The germline V gene has CDR1 MDHEN and CDR2 SYDVKM. This clone was recorded once. Authors' processing steps: Quantification of nucleated cells was approximated via reference gene primer amplification. Assay used: immunoSEQ multiplex PCR; TCRdb lists only in-frame clones, some missing. V, J and clone size are taken as reported in that table, and D and trimming were inferred from the DNA itself. The repertoire holds approximately 210,000 clones, with 83% as singletons. The origin of this receptor is a woman aged 70-85 years with active or convalescent COVID-19. The sequenced material came from peripheral blood. The chain uses TRBV28 and TRBJ2-7; 7 bases are shared with TRBD1. The CDR3 sequence: CASSPHSGGSYEQYF. CDR3 coding DNA: TGTGCCAGCAGCCCTCACTCAGGGGGATCCTACGAGCAGTACTTC. Based on the CDR3 plus reference TRBV28 and TRBJ2-7, the full variable domain is DVKVTQSSRYLVKRTGEKVFLECVQDMDHENMFWYRQDPGLGLRLIYFSYDVKMKEKGDIPEGYSVSREKKERFSLILESASTNQTSMYLCASSPHSGGSYEQYFGPGTRLTVT.